What follows are 11 T cell receptor beta chains derived from one specimen sequenced in a study of blood T cell repertoires in COVID-19. Assay: immunoSEQ multiplex PCR; the TCRdb copy retains only in-frame clones and omits some. The data hold about 220,000 clones, with 80% to 90% observed a single time. Sequenced sample: peripheral blood. The receptors were sampled from a woman aged 60-75 years who had recovered from COVID-19.

The chain combines TRBV19 with TRBJ1-2, with 10 bases aligning to TRBD1. Germline V gives CDR1 LNHDA, CDR2 SQIVND (reference sequence). The CDR3 has 16 amino acids. J gave up 7 bases and V 2 bases, and 10 bases lay outside the gene matches. In nucleotides, the CDR3 is TGTGCCAGTAGTATACCTCCGGGACAGGGGTCCGGTGGCTACACCTTC. The encoded protein is CASSIPPGQGSGGYTF.

The chain uses TRBV12-3 or TRBV12-4 and TRBJ2-5, with D tentatively TRBD1 (6 bases). The V end lost 9 bases, the J end lost 7 bases, and 15 bases lay between the germline ends. This CDR3 spans 12 amino acids. The CDR3 region is CASSLEGGTQYF. The CDR3 region has the DNA TGTGCCAGTTCCTTAGAAGGGGGGACCCAGTACTTC.

Only a few counts were recorded for this clone. The rearrangement joins TRBV5-1 to TRBJ2-1; 11 nucleotides agree with TRBD2. V lost 4 bases, J lost 4 bases, and 10 bases stayed unmatched. This CDR3 has 17 residues. The V gene's germline CDR1 is SGHRS and CDR2 YFSETQ. In DNA form, the CDR3 reads TGCGCCAGCAGCCAGCAACCTATAGCGGGGGGGTACAATGAGCAGTTCTTC. Protein sequence: CASSQQPIAGGYNEQFF.

The count of this clone is one. This rearrangement joins TRBV6-5 to TRBJ2-7; 7 bases line up with TRBD1. The germline V gene has CDR1 MNHEY and CDR2 SVGAGI. This CDR3 is built from 12 residues. With 6 bases clipped from V and 6 bases from J, the junction kept 5 bases outside the gene matches. CDR3 DNA: TGTGCCAGCAGCCGGACAGGAAGCGAGCAGTACTTC. Its protein is CASSRTGSEQYF.

The chain combines TRBV3-1 (or the pseudogene TRBV3-2) with TRBJ1-1, with TRBD1 matching over 8 bases. Germline V gene sequence: CDR1 LGHDT, CDR2 YNNKEL (reference sequence). This CDR3 has 13 residues. V gave up 4 bases and J gave up 11 bases; unmatched junction bases: 9. CDR3 nucleotides: TGTGCCAGCAGCCTCAGACAGGGGTTAGGGGCTTTCTTT. It is translated as CASSLRQGLGAFF.

The CDR3 nucleotides are TGCGCCAGCAGCCCAGGGGGTCTGGCGGGGGGACTCACAGATACGCAGTATTTT. This encodes CASSPGGLAGGLTDTQYF. The genes are TRBV5-1 and TRBJ2-3; a weak D match, TRBD2 (8 bases). V shed 4 bases and J shed 2 bases, with 23 bases lying between them. This CDR3 is built from 18 residues. Germline loops: CDR1 SGHRS, CDR2 YFSETQ.

The genes are TRBV6-1 and TRBJ2-3; D gene unclear. This CDR3 has 12 residues. V was trimmed by 5 bases and J by 5 bases, leaving 8 bases between them. CDR1 is MNHNS, CDR2 SASEGT, per germline. CDR3 sequence: CASSRQRDTQYF. The CDR3, as DNA: TGTGCCAGCAGTAGACAAAGAGATACGCAGTATTTT.

This chain joins TRBV2 and TRBJ2-5; maybe TRBD1 (6 bases). The CDR3 has 13 amino acids. V dropped 7 bases and J dropped 2 bases, with 11 bases sitting between them. CDR1 is SNHLY and CDR2 is FYNNEI in the germline V gene. Written as DNA, the CDR3 is TGTGCCAGCACTCGGACAGAACAAGAGACCCAGTACTTC. Its translation: CASTRTEQETQYF. Full variable domain (remainder filled in from reference TRBV2 and TRBJ2-5): EPEVTQTPSHQVTQMGQEVILRCVPISNHLYFYWYRQILGQKVEFLVSFYNNEISEKSEIFDDQFSVERPDGSNFTLKIRSTKLEDSAMYFCASTRTEQETQYFGPGTRLLVL.

This chain connects TRBV27 to TRBJ1-3; 8 bases are a match to TRBD1. The CDR3 has 15 amino acids. The V and J ends lost 3 bases and 2 bases, in that order; junction bases with no gene match: 3. Germline lookup yields CDR1 MNHEY and CDR2 SMNVEV (reference sequence). This CDR3 reads CASSFGQGPGNTIYF. CDR3 coding DNA: TGTGCCAGCAGTTTCGGACAGGGCCCTGGAAACACCATATATTTT.

This sequence joins TRBV5-4 and TRBJ2-7, with 13 bases lining up with TRBD2. Germline values: CDR1 SGHNT, CDR2 YYREEE (reference sequence). Trimming at V came to 4 bases and at J to 3 bases, leaving 10 bases not matched to a gene. This CDR3 has 17 residues. The CDR3 nucleotides read TGTGCCAGCAGCACAGGGACTAGCGGGGAGATATTCTACGAGCAGTACTTC. Protein product: CASSTGTSGEIFYEQYF.

The V gene is TRBV7-6, the J gene TRBJ2-1; TRBD2 agrees at 13 bases. The CDR3 spans 17 residues. Germline trimming cut 4 bases from V and 2 bases from J; bases unmatched to any gene: 5. Germline V gene lookup returns CDR1 SGHVS and CDR2 FNYEAQ. The CDR3 nucleotides read TGTGCCAGCAGCTCCGGACTAGCGGGGGAACCCTACAATGAGCAGTTCTTC. Residues: CASSSGLAGEPYNEQFF.